These T cell receptor beta chains were read from a single sample in a study of cytomegalovirus exposure and HLA in healthy donors. The assay was immunoSEQ multiplex PCR, and TCRdb's table has in-frame clones only and misses some. Of about 73,000 clones in the sample, roughly 95% are singletons; the top ten hold 3% to 4%. The sample was PBMCs. All receptors derive from a man aged 18-30 years in good health and CMV-seronegative. Both conserved end residues are part of each CDR3. Each record gives: CDR3 protein, J gene, CDR3 length, V gene.

cdr3_aa: CASSLQGRRGYTF
j_call: TRBJ1-2
cdr3_length: 13
v_call: TRBV18

cdr3_aa: CASSGRQGASTEAFF
j_call: TRBJ1-1
cdr3_length: 15
v_call: TRBV7-2

cdr3_aa: CASSRESQPQHF
j_call: TRBJ1-5
cdr3_length: 12
v_call: TRBV7-9

cdr3_aa: CARRQGGDQRNGTPQHF
j_call: TRBJ1-5
cdr3_length: 17
v_call: TRBV5-3

cdr3_aa: CASNRLGRGEETQYF
j_call: TRBJ2-5
cdr3_length: 15
v_call: TRBV6-1

cdr3_aa: CASSLTGELFF
j_call: TRBJ2-2
cdr3_length: 11
v_call: TRBV11-2

cdr3_aa: CASSGNRDSEAFF
j_call: TRBJ1-1
cdr3_length: 13
v_call: TRBV5-1

cdr3_aa: CASSPQTLAGPLDTQYF
j_call: TRBJ2-3
cdr3_length: 17
v_call: TRBV5-1

cdr3_aa: CASSYTEYQPQHF
j_call: TRBJ1-5
cdr3_length: 13
v_call: TRBV6-5

cdr3_aa: CASSSFSADTQYF
j_call: TRBJ2-3
cdr3_length: 13
v_call: TRBV27

cdr3_aa: CAWSVTGREQYF
j_call: TRBJ2-7
cdr3_length: 12
v_call: TRBV30